The sequence of this TCR beta chain was determined in a study of T-cell memory formation after mild COVID-19. Germline CDR1 LNHNV, CDR2 YYDKDF (reference sequence). The CDR3 extends over 14 amino acids. Trimming took off 0 bases at V and 2 bases at J, with 8 bases between the two ends. This clonotype was detected only a few times. The antigen is undetermined. Study-level points and caveats: CM and EM subsets held most contracting CD4+ clones; EMRA held CD8+ ones.

Via MiXCR, TCRdb re-called the 5' RACE reads, giving one row per CDR3 protein. The sample includes 560,000 or so distinct CDR3 sequences, approximately 15% of them seen just once. The chain is built from TRBV15 and TRBJ2-7; no definite D call. Specimen: PBMCs or a T cell subset sorted from them (not recorded which). The TCR comes from an adult woman who had mild COVID-19 (a few samples of this study predate the infection). Cell type and time point are not known. CDR3 sequence (DNA): TGTGCCACCAGCAGAGATGCCGGCCCCTACGAGCAGTACTTC. Translated: CATSRDAGPYEQYF. Full variable domain (outside the CDR3, taken from reference TRBV15 and TRBJ2-7): DAMVIQNPRYQVTQFGKPVTLSCSQTLNHNVMYWYQQKSSQAPKLLFHYYDKDFNNEADTPDNFQSRRPNTSFCFLDIRSPGLGDTAMYLCATSRDAGPYEQYFGPGTRLTVT.